A single sample is the source of the 27 T cell receptor beta chains below, sequenced in a study of cytomegalovirus exposure and HLA in healthy donors. 60 Vbeta and 13 Jbeta primers were used in PCR. The table came from immunoSEQ multiplex PCR; TCRdb's copy has only in-frame clones and leaves some out. Among fewer than 200,000 clones listed, around 88% were seen once. Sequencing used PBMCs. Receptors were obtained from a woman aged 25 to 39 in good health and CMV-seronegative.

The chain is built from TRBV6-5 and TRBJ2-3; 12 nucleotides align to TRBD2. Germline assignment: CDR1 MNHEY and CDR2 SVGAGI. With 4 bases clipped from V and 3 bases from J, the junction kept 2 bases outside the gene matches. This CDR3 is built from 15 residues. The CDR3 loop is CASSWGTSGTDTQYF. Here the CDR3 DNA reads TGTGCCAGCAGTTGGGGGACTAGCGGGACAGATACGCAGTATTTT.

This clone was counted only a few times. The V gene is TRBV6-6, the J gene TRBJ2-3, with D perhaps TRBD1 (6 bases). CDR1 MNHNY and CDR2 SVGAGI come from the germline V gene (reference sequence). V lost 6 bases, J lost 1 base, and 11 bases lay in between. The CDR3 runs to 14 residues. The CDR3 is CASSIRQGTDTQYF. For the CDR3, the DNA is TGTGCCAGCAGCATAAGACAGGGCACAGATACGCAGTATTTT.

V is TRBV12-5 and J is TRBJ2-5; TRBD2 aligns across 8 bases. V lost 3 bases to trimming and J lost 9 bases; unmatched junction nucleotides: 9. CDR3 length: 14 residues. Germline lookup yields CDR1 LGHNT and CDR2 FRNRAP. The CDR3 here is CASGLSGGPSAQYF. CDR3 DNA: TGTGCTAGTGGTTTAAGCGGGGGCCCCTCGGCCCAGTACTTC.

The rearrangement links TRBV25-1 to TRBJ1-1; D is possibly TRBD1 (5 bases). V lost 7 bases to trimming and J lost 4 bases, with 16 bases between them. CDR3 length equals 14 residues. Germline CDR1 is MGHDK and CDR2 is SYGVNS. The CDR3 reads CASTSLGPGTEAFF. The DNA for the CDR3 is TGTGCCAGCACCTCCTTGGGGCCCGGCACTGAAGCTTTCTTT.

This clone was recorded only once. The chain carries TRBV19 and TRBJ2-3; 13 bases are a match to TRBD2. After removal of 2 bases from V and 0 bases from J, the junction contained 11 bases not matched to a gene. The germline gives CDR1 LNHDA, CDR2 SQIVND (reference sequence). The CDR3 length is 20 residues. For the CDR3, the DNA is TGTGCCAGTAGTATACCCCTTACCGGGACTAGCGGGGTCAGCACAGATACGCAGTATTTT. Protein: CASSIPLTGTSGVSTDTQYF.

The V and J genes are TRBV28 and TRBJ2-7, with 8 bases that match TRBD1. CDR3 size: 15 residues. Germline CDR1 reads MDHEN; CDR2 reads SYDVKM. V dropped 6 bases and J dropped 3; count of bases not matched to a gene: 10. The CDR3 sequence: CASSQGGTGGYEQYF. The CDR3 nucleotides read TGTGCCAGCAGCCAGGGGGGCACAGGGGGCTACGAGCAGTACTTC.

CDR3 coding DNA: TGTGCCAGTAGCCCACTAGCGGGGAGAGGGGAGCTGTTTTTT. Protein sequence: CASSPLAGRGELFF. This rearrangement joins TRBV19 to TRBJ2-2, with 10 bases fitting TRBD2. V lost 6 bases, J lost 8 bases, and 6 bases stayed unmatched. CDR3 length: 14 residues. Germline V gene sequence: CDR1 LNHDA, CDR2 SQIVND (reference sequence).

The chain links TRBV19 to TRBJ2-7, with 7 bases identical to TRBD1. The germline CDR1 and CDR2 sequences are LNHDA and SQIVND (reference sequence). The CDR3 length is 13 residues. V gave up 5 bases and J gave up 2 bases; unmatched junction bases: 3. The CDR3 DNA reads as TGTGCCAGTAGTCATCAGGGGGCCTACGAGCAGTACTTC. The encoded protein is CASSHQGAYEQYF.

The rearrangement joins TRBV18 to TRBJ2-1; 8 positions agree with TRBD2. Per germline, CDR1 KGHSH and CDR2 LQKENI. The length of the CDR3 is 16 residues. With 0 bases clipped from V and 6 bases from J, the junction kept 7 bases outside the gene matches. CDR3 protein: CASSPPRGLVGNEQFF. The CDR3 region has the DNA TGTGCCAGCTCACCACCTAGGGGACTAGTGGGCAATGAGCAGTTCTTC. The entire variable domain, with the rest obtained from reference TRBV18 and TRBJ2-1, is as follows: NAGVMQNPRHLVRRRGQEARLRCSPMKGHSHVYWYRQLPEEGLKFMVYLQKENIIDESGMPKERFSAEFPKEGPSILRIQQVVRGDSAAYFCASSPPRGLVGNEQFFGPGTRLTVL.

This clone was seen a few times. V and J are TRBV7-9 and TRBJ1-5, with 7 bases aligning to TRBD1. CDR1 is SEHNR, CDR2 FQNEAQ, per germline (reference sequence). The trim removed 3 bases at V and 8 bases at J, leaving 7 bases unmatched. CDR3 length: 14 residues. CDR3 DNA sequence: TGTGCCAGCAGCTTCGACAGGGTCAAGGAGCCCCAGCATTTT. Residues: CASSFDRVKEPQHF.

This sequence joins TRBV13 and TRBJ2-7; a weak D match, TRBD2 (6 bases). The CDR3 runs to 15 residues. CDR1 and CDR2 from the germline V gene are PRHDT and FYEKMQ (reference sequence). The V end was cut by 4 bases, the J end by 1 base, with 14 bases between. The CDR3 DNA sequence: TGTGCCAGCAGCTCAAGCGGGCTCGGTTCCTACGAGCAGTACTTC. Its translation is CASSSSGLGSYEQYF. Based on the CDR3 plus reference TRBV13 and TRBJ2-7, the full variable domain is AAGVIQSPRHLIKEKRETATLKCYPIPRHDTVYWYQQGPGQDPQFLISFYEKMQSDKGSIPDRFSAQQFSDYHSELNMSSLELGDSALYFCASSSSGLGSYEQYFGPGTRLTVT.

J is TRBJ1-4 and V is TRBV6-1, with D unresolved. This CDR3 contains 14 residues. Per the germline V gene, CDR1 is MNHNS and CDR2 is SASEGT. The V and J ends lost 6 bases and 5 bases respectively, with 13 bases between them. Here the CDR3 reads CASRRLGKNEKLFF. DNA for the CDR3: TGTGCCAGCAGGCGCCTGGGCAAAAATGAAAAACTGTTTTTT.

The chain joins TRBV9 to TRBJ2-7, with 9 nucleotides matching TRBD2. The germline V gene has CDR1 SGDLS and CDR2 YYNGEE. The CDR3 consists of 12 residues. V lost 5 bases to trimming and J lost 5 bases; unmatched junction nucleotides: 2. For the CDR3, the DNA is TGTGCCAGCAGTCCTAGCGGGAACGAGCAGTACTTC. Protein: CASSPSGNEQYF.

The chain carries TRBV19 and TRBJ1-3, with TRBD1 identical over 10 bases. The CDR3 extends over 16 amino acids. Trimming cost V 5 bases and J 5 bases; bases outside gene matches: 9. Germline V gene lookup returns CDR1 LNHDA and CDR2 SQIVND (reference sequence). CDR3 in DNA: TGTGCCAGTAGTCCGGCCGGGACAGGGGAAAGAAACACCATATATTTT. Translating gives CASSPAGTGERNTIYF.

The rearrangement uses TRBV28 and TRBJ1-4, with 8 bases aligning to TRBD1. The CDR3 extends over 15 amino acids. V gave up 5 bases and J gave up 6 bases; unmatched junction bases: 8. Germline V CDR1 and CDR2: MDHEN, SYDVKM. The CDR3 sequence is CASSQRTGRDEKLFF. The CDR3 nucleotides are TGTGCCAGCAGTCAACGGACAGGGAGGGATGAAAAACTGTTTTTT.

This chain connects TRBV6-5 to TRBJ1-1; possible D gene TRBD1, 6 bases. The ends were cut back, 1 base at V and 6 bases at J, with 18 bases in the middle. The CDR3 runs to 16 residues. The germline V gene has CDR1 MNHEY and CDR2 SVGAGI. CDR3: CASSYFPPSSGAEAFF. DNA of the CDR3: TGTGCCAGCAGTTACTTCCCCCCCTCCTCAGGGGCTGAAGCTTTCTTT.

V gene TRBV5-1 combines with J gene TRBJ2-7, with TRBD2 identical over 8 bases. Losses at the gene ends were 4 bases for V and 0 bases for J; bases not matched to a gene: 3. The CDR3 spans 14 residues. Germline CDR1 SGHRS, CDR2 YFSETQ. The chain's CDR3 is CASSPGGSSYEQYF. The CDR3 DNA reads as TGCGCCAGCAGCCCGGGGGGGAGCTCCTACGAGCAGTACTTC.

V gene TRBV2 combines with J gene TRBJ1-5; no definite D call. The CDR3 extends over 14 amino acids. Germline loops: CDR1 SNHLY, CDR2 FYNNEI. Trimming pared 8 bases from V and 4 bases from J, leaving 15 bases between. CDR3 sequence reads: CASGPSSPNQPQHF. CDR3 nucleotides: TGTGCCAGCGGGCCCTCCAGCCCGAATCAGCCCCAGCATTTT.

In its sample, this clone was seen once. The chain employs TRBV30 and TRBJ2-1, with 11 bases matching TRBD2. The germline V gene has CDR1 GTSNPN and CDR2 SVGIG (reference sequence). The V segment lost 4 bases and the J segment 5 bases; nucleotides outside the gene matches: 7. The CDR3 is 15 amino acids. CDR3 in amino acids: CAWNRLAGPHNEQFF. The CDR3 coding sequence is TGTGCCTGGAACCGACTAGCGGGACCCCACAATGAGCAGTTCTTC.

V usage is TRBV19 and J usage is TRBJ2-3, with TRBD1 as a possible D gene (5 bases). V was clipped by 10 bases and J by 2 bases, with 19 bases between them. CDR1 is LNHDA, CDR2 SQIVND, per germline (reference sequence). CDR3 length equals 15 residues. In DNA form, the CDR3 reads TGTGCCACAGCATTGGCTGGGGCACTCACAGATACGCAGTATTTT. It encodes CATALAGALTDTQYF.

The CDR3 nucleotides read TGTGCCAGCAGCTTAGCGCGTTCCCTGCGGGACTATGGCTACACCTTC. The encoded protein is CASSLARSLRDYGYTF. This chain uses TRBV7-8 with TRBJ1-2; D call uncertain. The CDR3 runs 16 residues. Germline loops: CDR1 SGHVS, CDR2 FQNEAQ. V lost 0 bases, J lost 3 bases, and 14 bases lay in between.

The rearrangement joins TRBV29-1 to TRBJ2-7; D unclear. This CDR3 is 13 amino acids long. The V end lost 0 bases, the J end lost 3 bases, and 9 bases lay between the germline ends. CDR1 and CDR2 (germline): SQVTM, ANQGSEA. The CDR3 protein is CSVEDSPGYEQYF. The DNA of the CDR3 is TGCAGCGTTGAAGATTCGCCAGGCTACGAGCAGTACTTC.

This chain joins TRBV19 and TRBJ2-2; the match to TRBD2 covers 14 bases. Trimming removed 4 bases from V and 3 bases from J; junction bases left unmatched: 10. This CDR3 spans 19 amino acids. Germline CDR1 and CDR2: LNHDA and SQIVND (reference sequence). The CDR3 sequence: CASSTTGLAGASYTGELFF. CDR3 nucleotides: TGTGCCAGTAGTACCACGGGACTAGCGGGGGCCTCTTACACCGGGGAGCTGTTTTTT.

J is TRBJ1-1 and V is TRBV6-1; 7 nucleotides line up with TRBD1. This CDR3 region has 15 residues. Germline trimming cut 4 bases from V and 6 bases from J; bases unmatched to any gene: 11. From germline, CDR1 is MNHNS and CDR2 SASEGT. CDR3 nucleotides: TGTGCCAGCAGTGCCATGACAGGGTCAAGCTCTGAAGCTTTCTTT. Amino acids: CASSAMTGSSSEAFF.

This sequence joins TRBV27 and TRBJ2-2, with D perhaps TRBD1 (6 bases). This CDR3 is 14 amino acids long. Trimming stripped 6 bases from V and 4 bases from J, with 12 bases between. Per germline, CDR1 MNHEY and CDR2 SMNVEV (reference sequence). CDR3 region: CASRTQGSTGELFF. In nucleotides, the CDR3 is TGTGCCAGCAGGACCCAGGGGAGCACCGGGGAGCTGTTTTTT.

This chain links TRBV5-8 with TRBJ2-3; D is possibly TRBD2 (5 bases). With 2 bases removed from V and 4 bases from J, the gap between germline ends came to 11 bases. Germline-derived CDR1 and CDR2 are SGHTS and YDEGEE. The CDR3 has 14 amino acids. The CDR3 sequence: CASSFGGSADTQYF. The CDR3 DNA is TGTGCCAGCAGCTTTGGTGGTAGCGCAGATACGCAGTATTTT.

V usage is TRBV12-5 and J usage is TRBJ2-1; 8 positions agree with TRBD2. There are 17 residues in the CDR3. Germline V gene sequence: CDR1 LGHNT, CDR2 FRNRAP. V shed 3 bases, J shed 3 bases, and the junction held 10 bases outside the gene matches. Here the CDR3 DNA reads TGTGCTAGTGGTTTAAGGACTAGCTCCCTCAACTACAATGAGCAGTTCTTC. Encoded protein: CASGLRTSSLNYNEQFF.